This T cell receptor (beta chain) originates from a study of T cell responses to AZD1222 COVID-19 vaccine. Findings and limits, study-wide: All repertoire sampling was performed exclusively after the peak T cell response.

TCRdb's table, derived via immunoSEQ multiplex PCR, lists solely in-frame clones and lacks some. The sample carries around 78,000 clones, just over 90% recorded once. The V gene end was trimmed by 5 bases and the J gene end by 3 bases; junction bases not matched to a gene: 1. There are 13 residues in the CDR3. Germline V CDR1 and CDR2: MNHEY, SVGAGI. This clone was counted once. Antigen specificity is unknown. The sequence was obtained from an adult who received the AZD1222 COVID-19 vaccine. The rearrangement joins TRBV6-5 to TRBJ1-2; TRBD1 agrees at 9 bases. Here the sequenced sample was peripheral blood, taken 28 days after the second AZD1222 dose. This CDR3 is CASSRTGDYGYTF. The CDR3 DNA is TGTGCCAGCAGTAGGACAGGGGACTATGGCTACACCTTC.